The 29 T cell receptor beta chains presented below share a single source sample, sequenced in a study of graft-versus-host responses after intestinal transplantation. TCRdb keeps only in-frame clones here, not all; method: immunoSEQ multiplex PCR. The sample has about 120,000 clones, about 95% seen once. No antigen has been identified for these receptors. The material was unstimulated CD8+ T cells sorted from spleen or lymph node cells, obtained before intestinal transplant. The receptors shown here come from a human donor who received an intestinal transplant.

As to this clone: Within the sample, other DNA sequences also encode this same CDR3. The V call is TRBV27, the J call TRBJ2-7; either TRBD1 or TRBD2 may supply D (5 bases each). Germline values: CDR1 MNHEY, CDR2 SMNVEV (reference sequence). Trimming shortened V by 0 bases and J by 3 bases, and 6 bases separated the two germline ends. The CDR3 extends over 13 amino acids. CDR3 amino acids: CASSLSGGYEQYF. CDR3 DNA: TGTGCCAGCAGTTTATCTGGGGGCTACGAGCAGTACTTC.

The rearrangement links TRBV7-9 to TRBJ2-7; 13 bases match TRBD2. The V gene end was trimmed by 3 bases and the J gene end by 4 bases; junction bases not matched to a gene: 6. The V gene's germline CDR1 is SEHNR and CDR2 FQNEAQ (reference sequence). The length of the CDR3 is 16 residues. DNA for the CDR3: TGTGCCAGCAGCTTTTCAGGGGGACTAGCGGGATACGAGCAGTACTTC. It translates to CASSFSGGLAGYEQYF.

V is TRBV5-6 and J is TRBJ2-4; D not resolved. Germline V gene lookup returns CDR1 SGHDT and CDR2 YYEEEE. CDR3 length: 15 residues. With 3 bases removed from V and 3 bases from J, the gap between germline ends came to 13 bases. CDR3 sequence reads: CASSSGWVGKNIQYF. CDR3 coding DNA: TGTGCCAGCAGCTCCGGGTGGGTGGGCAAAAACATTCAGTACTTC. Full variable domain (rest looked up from reference TRBV5-6 and TRBJ2-4): DAGVTQSPTHLIKTRGQQVTLRCSPKSGHDTVSWYQQALGQGPQFIFQYYEEEERQRGNFPDRFSGHQFPNYSSELNVNALLLGDSALYLCASSSGWVGKNIQYFGAGTRLSVL.

The CDR3 sequence is CASSYSGSLHNEQFF. The CDR3 DNA follows: TGTGCCAGCAGCTATAGCGGGAGTTTACACAATGAGCAGTTCTTC. The chain combines TRBV9 with TRBJ2-1, with 9 bases identical to TRBD2. Germline CDR1 SGDLS, CDR2 YYNGEE. The CDR3 covers 15 residues. V trimming: 4 bases; J trimming: 5 bases; junction bases outside the gene matches: 7.

V gene TRBV29-1 combines with J gene TRBJ2-1, with 12 bases matching TRBD2. The germline CDR1 and CDR2 sequences are SQVTM and ANQGSEA. The V and J ends lost 5 bases and 2 bases, in that order; junction bases with no gene match: 4. CDR3 size: 15 residues. The CDR3 loop reads CSVPSGGVTYNEQFF. The DNA for the CDR3 is TGCAGCGTTCCTAGCGGGGGGGTTACCTACAATGAGCAGTTCTTC.

The chain carries TRBV5-1 and TRBJ2-7, with TRBD2 matching 7 bases. CDR1 SGHRS and CDR2 YFSETQ come from the germline V gene. V trimming: 2 bases; J trimming: 2 bases; junction bases outside the gene matches: 7. The length of the CDR3 is 15 residues. This chain's CDR3 is CASSFWGGSAYEQYF. The CDR3 nucleotides read TGCGCCAGCAGCTTCTGGGGGGGATCGGCCTACGAGCAGTACTTC.

This chain connects TRBV19 to TRBJ2-5, with 12 nucleotides matching TRBD1. With V trimmed by 5 bases and J by 11 bases, 9 bases remained unmatched. Germline lookup yields CDR1 LNHDA and CDR2 SQIVND (reference sequence). This CDR3 is built from 14 residues. The CDR3 DNA is TGTGCCAGTAGTCCGGGACAGGGGGCGAGGGAGCAGTACTTC. Its protein product is CASSPGQGAREQYF.

Turning to this clone: Other nucleotide sequences from this sample produce the same CDR3. The chain combines TRBV27 with TRBJ2-7, with TRBD1 identical over 11 bases. V lost 5 bases to trimming and J lost 4 bases; unmatched junction nucleotides: 4. Germline-derived CDR1 and CDR2 are MNHEY and SMNVEV (reference sequence). The length of the CDR3 is 14 residues. In DNA form, the CDR3 reads TGTGCCAGCAGTGCAGGGACAGGGGGTTACGAGCAGTACTTC. This sequence encodes CASSAGTGGYEQYF.

The CDR3: CASSSRGTSNEQFF. CDR3 coding DNA: TGTGCCAGCAGCTCGAGGGGGACTTCCAATGAGCAGTTCTTC. The J gene is TRBJ2-1, the V gene TRBV11-2, with D perhaps matching TRBD1 or TRBD2 (6 bases each). In germline, CDR1 is SGHAT, CDR2 FQNNGV. This CDR3 is built from 14 residues. V was trimmed by 4 bases and J by 6 bases, leaving 13 bases between them.

The rearrangement joins TRBV9 to TRBJ1-5; D is undetermined. V was pared by 4 bases and J by 5 bases, with 19 bases between. CDR1 SGDLS and CDR2 YYNGEE come from the germline V gene. The CDR3 consists of 16 residues. The CDR3 sequence is CASSSGVGGPYQPQHF. The CDR3 DNA is TGTGCCAGCAGCTCTGGTGTTGGAGGCCCCTATCAGCCCCAGCATTTT.

The CDR3 protein is CASSYVKNTEAFF. The DNA for the CDR3 is TGTGCCAGCAGTTACGTTAAGAACACTGAAGCTTTCTTT. The chain recombines TRBV6-5 with TRBJ1-1; D unclear. Germline CDR1 is MNHEY and CDR2 is SVGAGI. Trimming cost V 2 bases and J 1 base, with 5 bases left between them. This CDR3 is built from 13 residues.

The V gene is TRBV5-1, the J gene TRBJ2-3, with D unclear. Germline values: CDR1 SGHRS, CDR2 YFSETQ. V was cut by 2 bases and J by 10 bases, with 11 bases left in between. The CDR3 has 12 residues. As DNA, the CDR3 is TGCGCCAGCAGCTTAACTAAGAGTTCGCAGTATTTT. Encoded protein: CASSLTKSSQYF. Full variable domain (remainder filled in from reference TRBV5-1 and TRBJ2-3): KAGVTQTPRYLIKTRGQQVTLSCSPISGHRSVSWYQQTPGQGLQFLFEYFSETQRNKGNFPGRFSGRQFSNSRSEMNVSTLELGDSALYLCASSLTKSSQYFGPGTRLTVL.

The gene calls are TRBV5-1 and TRBJ2-5; D remains unclear. Germline V lookup: CDR1 SGHRS, CDR2 YFSETQ. Trimming stripped 1 base from V and 5 bases from J, with 15 bases between. The CDR3 is 15 amino acids. CDR3 region: CASSLNNNLDETQYF. In DNA form, the CDR3 reads TGCGCCAGCAGCTTGAATAATAATCTTGACGAGACCCAGTACTTC.

V is TRBV5-1 and J is TRBJ2-1; D remains unclear. CDR3 size: 13 residues. The germline V gene has CDR1 SGHRS and CDR2 YFSETQ. V lost 8 bases and J 2 bases, leaving 11 bases between the germline ends. CDR3 loop: CASSLDPYNEQFF. The CDR3 region has the DNA TGCGCCAGTTCTTTGGACCCCTACAATGAGCAGTTCTTC.

The chain carries TRBV28 and TRBJ2-1, with a possible D match to TRBD2 (6 bases). V lost 5 bases, J lost 5 bases, and 10 bases lay in between. The germline V gene has CDR1 MDHEN and CDR2 SYDVKM. This CDR3 region has 13 residues. The CDR3 DNA reads TGTGCCAGCAGTAGCGGGCCGAACAATGAGCAGTTCTTC. It specifies CASSSGPNNEQFF.

The genes are TRBV4-1 and TRBJ1-1; perhaps TRBD1 as D (5 bases). Germline V CDR1 and CDR2: MGHRA, YSYEKL. V lost 0 bases and J 2 bases, leaving 10 bases between the germline ends. The CDR3 is 15 amino acids. CDR3 amino acids: CASSQDLDRNTEAFF. For the CDR3, the DNA is TGCGCCAGCAGCCAAGATCTCGACAGAAACACTGAAGCTTTCTTT.

The chain has TRBV7-9 and TRBJ1-4, with unresolved D. Between the trimmed V and J ends, which lost 5 bases and 4 bases, there was a span of 17 bases. This CDR3 contains 16 residues. Germline lookup yields CDR1 SEHNR and CDR2 FQNEAQ (reference sequence). This chain's CDR3 is CASSQKDSSGNEKLFF. The CDR3 bases are TGTGCCAGCAGCCAGAAGGATAGTTCGGGTAATGAAAAACTGTTTTTT.

The chain links TRBV10-3 to TRBJ1-2; D call uncertain. The CDR3 contains 15 residues. The V end lost 0 bases, the J end lost 2 bases, and 10 bases lay between the germline ends. Germline CDR1 reads ENHRY; CDR2 reads SYGVKD. CDR3 region: CAISESWNSNYGYTF. In DNA form, the CDR3 reads TGTGCCATCAGTGAGTCGTGGAATTCGAACTATGGCTACACCTTC.

This rearrangement joins TRBV27 to TRBJ1-1; a possible D gene is TRBD1 (6 bases). The CDR3 is 13 amino acids. V lost 9 bases and J 3 bases, leaving 14 bases between the germline ends. From germline, CDR1 is MNHEY and CDR2 SMNVEV (reference sequence). Here the CDR3 reads CASATGFDTEAFF. The CDR3 DNA reads as TGTGCCAGTGCTACAGGGTTTGACACTGAAGCTTTCTTT.

This clone was seen only once. This sequence joins TRBV7-6 and TRBJ2-2, with TRBD2 identical over 12 bases. The length of the CDR3 is 16 residues. Losses at the gene ends were 3 bases for V and 5 bases for J; bases not matched to a gene: 4. Per germline, CDR1 SGHVS and CDR2 FNYEAQ. The CDR3 nucleotides are TGTGCCAGCAGCTTCCTAGCGGGAGGGTTGACCGGGGAGCTGTTTTTT. Translating it yields CASSFLAGGLTGELFF.

Written as DNA, the CDR3 is TGTGCCAGCGGGGGACAGGGGCTTTACGAGCAGTACTTC. This codes for CASGGQGLYEQYF. The gene calls are TRBV2 and TRBJ2-7, with TRBD1 identical over 10 bases. CDR1 SNHLY and CDR2 FYNNEI come from the germline V gene. With V trimmed by 8 bases and J by 4 bases, 5 bases remained unmatched. The CDR3 contains 13 residues.

The chain recombines TRBV6-5 with TRBJ2-7; D is possibly TRBD2 (6 bases). There are 15 residues in the CDR3. Germline CDR1 and CDR2: MNHEY and SVGAGI. V was trimmed by 0 bases and J by 3 bases, leaving 12 bases between them. The CDR3 nucleotides read TGTGCCAGCAGTTACTCCGGAACGGGGGACTACGAGCAGTACTTC. Translation: CASSYSGTGDYEQYF.

This sequence joins TRBV7-8 and TRBJ2-5; D uncertain. The better agreement between TRBJ2-7 and the DNA end casts doubt on the J call. The germline gives CDR1 SGHVS, CDR2 FQNEAQ. CDR3 size: 16 residues. The CDR3 DNA reads as TGTGCCAGCAGCTTAGCCCGCGGCTCCGCACCTTACGAGCAGTACTTC. Its translation is CASSLARGSAPYEQYF.

The chain uses TRBV29-1 and TRBJ2-1; TRBD2 agrees at 8 bases. CDR3 length equals 13 residues. CDR1 and CDR2 from the germline V gene are SQVTM and ANQGSEA. V lost 8 bases, J lost 6 bases, and 9 bases stayed unmatched. This CDR3 reads CSLRTSFSNEQFF. Written as DNA, the CDR3 is TGCAGCTTAAGGACTAGCTTTTCCAATGAGCAGTTCTTC.

The chain carries TRBV11-2 and TRBJ2-5, with D hard to call. The tail of the sequence fits TRBJ2-7 better, so the J call may be wrong. There are 14 residues in the CDR3. Germline loops: CDR1 SGHAT, CDR2 FQNNGV. CDR3 bases: TGTGCCAGCAGCTTAGCGGCAGTCTCCTACGAGCAGTACTTC. The encoded protein is CASSLAAVSYEQYF.

The rearrangement uses TRBV6-1 and TRBJ2-7; no clear D. Per the germline V gene, CDR1 is MNHNS and CDR2 is SASEGT. With 6 bases removed from V and 5 bases from J, the gap between germline ends came to 11 bases. CDR3 length equals 12 residues. The CDR3 loop is CASSPRGNEQYF. In nucleotides, the CDR3 is TGTGCCAGCAGCCCCCGTGGGAACGAGCAGTACTTC.

The gene calls are TRBV7-2 and TRBJ2-1; weak D call: TRBD2 (5 bases). This CDR3 region has 16 residues. Germline loops: CDR1 SGHTA, CDR2 FQGNSA. V gave up 1 base and J gave up 4 bases, with 14 bases separating them. The DNA of the CDR3 is TGTGCCAGCAGCTTAGTGGTTAGCCCGGGATACAATGAGCAGTTCTTC. Amino acid sequence: CASSLVVSPGYNEQFF. Filled out from reference TRBV7-2 and TRBJ2-1, the complete variable domain reads GAGVSQSPSNKVTEKGKDVELRCDPISGHTALYWYRQSLGQGLEFLIYFQGNSAPDKSGLPSDRFSAERTGGSVSTLTIQRTQQEDSAVYLCASSLVVSPGYNEQFFGPGTRLTVL.

J is TRBJ2-1 and V is TRBV7-8, with TRBD2 as a possible D gene (5 bases). This CDR3 has 15 residues. The germline V and J ends were trimmed by 1 base and 1 base, with 8 bases remaining between them. Germline lookup yields CDR1 SGHVS and CDR2 FQNEAQ. The CDR3 DNA sequence: TGTGCCAGCAGCTTAGTCGGGATTTCCTACAATGAGCAGTTCTTC. This encodes CASSLVGISYNEQFF. Full variable domain (remainder filled in from reference TRBV7-8 and TRBJ2-1): GAGVSQSPRYKVAKRGQDVALRCDPISGHVSLFWYQQALGQGPEFLTYFQNEAQLDKSGLPSDRFFAERPEGSVSTLKIQRTQQEDSAVYLCASSLVGISYNEQFFGPGTRLTVL.

This chain uses TRBV5-6 with TRBJ2-7, with 9 nucleotides matching TRBD1. The CDR3 runs to 15 residues. V dropped 4 bases and J dropped 3; count of bases not matched to a gene: 8. The germline V gene encodes CDR1 SGHDT and CDR2 YYEEEE. CDR3 nucleotide sequence: TGTGCCAGCAGCCAATCGACAGGGGGAGGCTACGAGCAGTACTTC. Its protein is CASSQSTGGGYEQYF.